Presented here are 18 T cell receptor beta chains from one specimen sequenced in a study of PD-L1 blockade in urothelial cancer. Measured with immunoSEQ multiplex PCR; TCRdb has only the in-frame clones, and not every one. The repertoire holds tens of thousands of clones, with about 87% as singletons. The sequenced sample was PBMCs, obtained around atezolizumab (anti-PD-L1) treatment. Every receptor here comes from a man between 50 and 59 years old with urothelial cancer.

The genes are TRBV2 and TRBJ2-5, with 7 bases aligning to TRBD1. Germline V gives CDR1 SNHLY, CDR2 FYNNEI. Unmatched junction bases numbered 6, after V lost 3 bases and J lost 5 bases. CDR3 size: 14 residues. The CDR3 DNA reads TGTGCCAGCAGTGACTCAGGGGGTGAGGAGACCCAGTACTTC. Its protein product is CASSDSGGEETQYF.

This clone was observed a single time. The chain couples TRBV5-4 to TRBJ1-2; TRBD1 matches 9 bases. The V gene end was trimmed by 3 bases and the J gene end by 8 bases; junction bases not matched to a gene: 8. CDR1 is SGHNT and CDR2 is YYREEE in the germline V gene (reference sequence). The CDR3 is 14 amino acids. The CDR3 is CASSWKTGGFGYTF. DNA of the CDR3: TGTGCCAGCAGCTGGAAAACAGGGGGCTTCGGCTACACCTTC. Filled out from reference TRBV5-4 and TRBJ1-2, the complete variable domain reads ETGVTQSPTHLIKTRGQQVTLRCSSQSGHNTVSWYQQALGQGPQFIFQYYREEENGRGNFPPRFSGLQFPNYSSELNVNALELDDSALYLCASSWKTGGFGYTFGSGTRLTVV.

This clone was observed a few times. The V call is TRBV10-2, the J call TRBJ2-3; weak D call: TRBD2 (6 bases). Trimming removed 10 bases from V and 0 bases from J, with 20 bases in between. The CDR3 is made up of 16 amino acids. The germline gives CDR1 WSHSY, CDR2 SAAADI. CDR3 loop: CATLRGGTHSTDTQYF. For the CDR3, the DNA is TGCGCCACCTTAAGGGGAGGTACGCATAGCACAGATACGCAGTATTTT.

The chain has TRBV7-9 and TRBJ1-4, with no clear D. Germline CDR1 SEHNR, CDR2 FQNEAQ (reference sequence). This CDR3 has 12 residues. V lost 5 bases and J 10 bases, leaving 11 bases between the germline ends. This CDR3 is CASSPEPGKLFF. The CDR3 DNA reads TGTGCCAGCAGCCCAGAACCGGGAAAACTGTTTTTT.

V is TRBV11-3 and J is TRBJ2-2; 8 bases map to TRBD1. The CDR3 is made up of 17 amino acids. The V gene end was trimmed by 5 bases and the J gene end by 5 bases; junction bases not matched to a gene: 13. Looked up from germline, CDR1 is SGHNT and CDR2 is YENEEA. The CDR3 sequence: CASSPHVGQGGTGELFF. The DNA for the CDR3 is TGTGCCAGCAGCCCGCACGTAGGACAGGGAGGTACCGGGGAGCTGTTTTTT.

The genes are TRBV14 and TRBJ2-7, with a weak D call TRBD2 (5 bases). The V end was cut by 1 base, the J end by 6 bases, with 13 bases between. CDR3 length equals 14 residues. Germline CDR1 SGHDN, CDR2 FVKESK. CDR3 DNA: TGTGCCAGCAGCCAAGTAGCGTCATGGGGCGAGCAGTACTTC. This codes for CASSQVASWGEQYF.

This clone was observed a few times. The chain uses TRBV14 and TRBJ1-6; TRBD1 is a possible D gene (5 bases). V was trimmed by 3 bases and J by 5 bases, leaving 8 bases between them. The germline CDR1 and CDR2 sequences are SGHDN and FVKESK. The CDR3 runs 14 residues. The CDR3 protein is CASSQSGNNSPLHF. The CDR3, as DNA: TGTGCCAGCAGCCAGTCAGGGAATAATTCACCCCTCCACTTT.

The chain recombines TRBV27 with TRBJ1-2; 9 nucleotides line up with TRBD1. Germline CDR1 MNHEY, CDR2 SMNVEV (reference sequence). V was clipped by 6 bases and J by 5 bases; unmatched bases: 7. The CDR3 runs 14 residues. CDR3 region: CASRRTGDRYGYTF. The DNA of the CDR3 is TGTGCCAGCAGAAGGACAGGGGACCGTTATGGCTACACCTTC.

The chain combines TRBV2 with TRBJ1-2; 9 bases line up with TRBD1. V shed 10 bases, J shed 6 bases, and the junction held 6 bases outside the gene matches. Germline V gene sequence: CDR1 SNHLY, CDR2 FYNNEI. There are 12 residues in the CDR3. CDR3 bases: TGTGCCACCCCCGACAGGGGGAATGGCTACACCTTC. Encoded protein: CATPDRGNGYTF.

CDR3 sequence: CASRPAGAPDTQYF. The CDR3 DNA follows: TGCGCCAGCAGACCAGCGGGGGCCCCAGATACGCAGTATTTT. V usage is TRBV10-2 and J usage is TRBJ2-3, with TRBD2 matching over 8 bases. Germline CDR1 WSHSY, CDR2 SAAADI. The V gene end was trimmed by 6 bases and the J gene end by 4 bases; junction bases not matched to a gene: 6. The CDR3 spans 14 residues.

The chain uses TRBV5-6 and TRBJ2-2; D unresolved. This CDR3 is 13 amino acids long. The ends were cut back, 2 bases at V and 5 bases at J, with 7 bases in the middle. The germline CDR1 and CDR2 sequences are SGHDT and YYEEEE. DNA of the CDR3: TGTGCCAGCAGCTTCGGTCGGACCGGGGAGCTGTTTTTT. Residues: CASSFGRTGELFF.

This clone showed up just a few times. The chain joins TRBV13 to TRBJ2-7; 10 bases are shared with TRBD1. V lost 4 bases and J lost 5; bases outside the gene matches: 8. CDR3 size: 15 residues. Germline V CDR1 and CDR2: PRHDT, FYEKMQ (reference sequence). The CDR3 DNA reads TGTGCCAGCAGCTCACCCGGGACAGGGGCTCACGAGCAGTACTTC. Protein: CASSSPGTGAHEQYF.

The rearrangement uses TRBV25-1 and TRBJ2-5, with 7 bases that match TRBD2. Germline CDR1 reads MGHDK; CDR2 reads SYGVNS. The V gene end was trimmed by 4 bases and the J gene end by 5 bases; junction bases not matched to a gene: 4. This CDR3 contains 13 residues. The CDR3 protein is CASSGWGGETQYF. CDR3 nucleotide sequence: TGTGCCAGCAGTGGATGGGGAGGGGAGACCCAGTACTTC.

Sample share makes this clone medium-sized. The chain uses TRBV19 and TRBJ2-1, with 12 bases fitting TRBD1. V lost 3 bases to trimming and J lost 7 bases; unmatched junction nucleotides: 4. The germline CDR1 and CDR2 sequences are LNHDA and SQIVND (reference sequence). This CDR3 has 15 amino acids. CDR3 coding DNA: TGTGCCAGTAGTATGGGACAGGGGGCTTGGAATGAGCAGTTCTTC. The encoded protein is CASSMGQGAWNEQFF.

The chain combines TRBV7-9 with TRBJ1-1; tentative D call: TRBD1 (5 bases). The CDR3 runs to 14 residues. V lost 5 bases to trimming and J lost 1 base, with 11 bases between them. Germline V lookup: CDR1 SEHNR, CDR2 FQNEAQ (reference sequence). This chain's CDR3 is CASSRGDRNTEAFF. CDR3 sequence (DNA): TGTGCCAGCAGCCGAGGCGACAGGAACACTGAAGCTTTCTTT.

The chain joins TRBV27 to TRBJ2-7, with 13 bases matching TRBD2. With 6 bases clipped from V and 5 bases from J, the junction kept 16 bases outside the gene matches. The germline V gene encodes CDR1 MNHEY and CDR2 SMNVEV (reference sequence). There are 18 residues in the CDR3. This chain's CDR3 is CASSPPTSGRRSLNEQYF. The CDR3, as DNA: TGTGCCAGCAGCCCGCCGACTAGCGGGAGGCGGAGCCTAAACGAGCAGTACTTC.

The V call is TRBV5-5, the J call TRBJ2-2; 12 bases fit TRBD2. The CDR3 spans 19 residues. The V segment lost 4 bases and the J segment 4 bases; nucleotides outside the gene matches: 14. The germline V gene has CDR1 SGHKS and CDR2 YYEKEE (reference sequence). The CDR3 here is CASSHPRLAGARGTGELFF. The DNA of the CDR3 is TGTGCCAGCAGCCATCCTAGACTAGCGGGGGCGCGGGGCACCGGGGAGCTGTTTTTT.

The chain employs TRBV5-4 and TRBJ2-3; D uncertain. The germline CDR1 and CDR2 sequences are SGHNT and YYREEE (reference sequence). The V and J ends lost 0 bases and 2 bases respectively, with 4 bases between them. The CDR3 is 13 amino acids. The DNA for the CDR3 is TGTGCCAGCAGCTTGGATCTCACAGATACGCAGTATTTT. Translating it yields CASSLDLTDTQYF.